Shown below are 25 T cell receptor beta chains from a single sample sequenced in a study of breast tumors, draining lymph nodes, adjacent tissues. TCRdb fed the multiplex PCR reads into MiXCR, producing one record per CDR3 protein. The sample lists over 200,000 distinct CDR3 sequences, about a third occurring once. Samples came from axillary lymph nodes draining the breast cancer. Sequencing was done on a sample of axillary lymph node tissue. These receptors were taken from a female donor with breast cancer. Some clones in this sample may be carry-over from other donors' samples.

This clonotype was seen ten or more times. V gene TRBV15 combines with J gene TRBJ1-5; possible D gene TRBD1, 5 bases. The CDR3 covers 15 residues. Trimming cost V 2 bases and J 5 bases, with 13 bases left between them. Germline V CDR1 and CDR2: LNHNV, YYDKDF (reference sequence). CDR3 protein: CATSRSRDYYQPQHF. The CDR3 nucleotides read TGTGCCACCAGCAGATCTCGGGACTACTATCAGCCCCAGCATTTT.

The chain links TRBV19 to TRBJ2-1; D is possibly TRBD1 or TRBD2 (5 bases each). The length of the CDR3 is 14 residues. Germline V gene data show CDR1 as LNHDA and CDR2 as SQIVND (reference sequence). Trimming shortened V by 6 bases and J by 7 bases, and 16 bases separated the two germline ends. DNA of the CDR3: TGTGCCAGTAGGGGGGACGCACCAAGGAATGAGCAGTTCTTC. This gives the protein CASRGDAPRNEQFF.

This clonotype was seen at least ten times. This chain uses TRBV28 with TRBJ1-2, with a possible D match to TRBD1 (5 bases). V lost 8 bases, J lost 0 bases, and 16 bases lay in between. The germline V gene has CDR1 MDHEN and CDR2 SYDVKM. This CDR3 is 15 amino acids long. The CDR3 sequence is CASVPTGRTNYGYTF. In nucleotides, the CDR3 is TGTGCCAGCGTCCCAACGGGGCGAACTAACTATGGCTACACCTTC.

There are many counts of this clonotype. V gene TRBV7-3 combines with J gene TRBJ2-1; TRBD2 might be the D (6 bases). Germline CDR1 is SGHTA and CDR2 is FQGTGA. The CDR3 length is 15 residues. Trimming removed 1 base at V and 0 bases at J, with 7 bases between. CDR3 loop: CASSLNSGSYNEQFF. DNA for the CDR3: TGTGCCAGCAGCTTAAATAGCGGCTCCTACAATGAGCAGTTCTTC.

The chain uses TRBV20-1 and TRBJ1-4, with D perhaps TRBD1 (6 bases). Germline CDR1 is DFQATT and CDR2 is SNEGSKA (reference sequence). The CDR3 covers 17 residues. Trimming left V 0 bases short and J 4 bases short, with 18 bases between. The CDR3 nucleotides are TGCAGTGCTAGAGATCTCAGCGGGGGCCAACTTAATGAAAAACTGTTTTTT. This sequence encodes CSARDLSGGQLNEKLFF.

Concerning this clonotype itself: A read error is possible here, since a much larger clone lies one base away. The gene calls are TRBV6-6 and TRBJ2-1; 9 bases are a match to TRBD2. Germline CDR1 MNHNY, CDR2 SVGAGI (reference sequence). The V segment lost 8 bases and the J segment 8 bases; nucleotides outside the gene matches: 13. The CDR3 contains 15 residues. The CDR3 is CASHQVAGVGHEQFF. Written as DNA, the CDR3 is TGTGCCAGCCACCAGGTAGCGGGAGTTGGTCATGAGCAGTTCTTC.

Points on this clonotype: The junction shows a germline mismatch at one end, possibly a read error. This chain links TRBV15 with TRBJ2-1; TRBD1 aligns across 10 bases. Germline V gives CDR1 LNHNV, CDR2 YYDKDF (reference sequence). CDR3 size: 15 residues. DNA for the CDR3: TGTGCCACCAGCAGAGATCCCGGGACAGGGGATGAGCAGCTCTTC. Amino acids: CATSRDPGTGDEQLF.

The chain employs TRBV5-1 and TRBJ2-5, with 11 bases aligning to TRBD2. Germline CDR1 reads SGHRS; CDR2 reads YFSETQ. The CDR3 is made up of 17 amino acids. V lost 0 bases and J lost 5; bases outside the gene matches: 9. CDR3 residues: CASSLAPGLAGGETQYF. Written as DNA, the CDR3 is TGCGCCAGCAGCTTGGCCCCAGGACTAGCGGGTGGGGAGACCCAGTACTTC.

This clonotype was seen repeatedly, ten times or more. This rearrangement joins TRBV3-1 to TRBJ2-3, with no clear D. V lost 1 base to trimming and J lost 5 bases, with 10 bases between them. From germline, CDR1 is LGHDT and CDR2 YNNKEL (reference sequence). This CDR3 has 14 amino acids. The CDR3 sequence: CASSQGATLDTQYF. For the CDR3, the DNA is TGTGCCAGCAGCCAAGGGGCAACTCTAGATACGCAGTATTTT.

This clonotype was counted many times. The rearrangement uses TRBV12-3 or TRBV12-4 and TRBJ1-6, with D possibly matching TRBD1 (6 bases). Between the trimmed V and J ends, which lost 5 bases and 6 bases, there was a span of 11 bases. The CDR3 sequence is 14 residues long. For the CDR3, the DNA is TGTGCCAGCAGTATGACAGGTGCTAATTCACCCCTCCACTTT. Its protein product is CASSMTGANSPLHF.

This clonotype was counted between two and nine times. With a much larger clone just one base away, this may be a read error. This chain joins TRBV20-1 and TRBJ2-7; 9 nucleotides line up with TRBD2. This CDR3 spans 14 amino acids. Unmatched junction bases numbered 6, after V lost 0 bases and J lost 6 bases. Germline V gives CDR1 DFQATT, CDR2 SNEGSKA (reference sequence). The CDR3 spells CSARDRTSVTEQYF. The CDR3, as DNA: TGCAGTGCTAGAGATCGGACTAGCGTAACCGAGCAGTACTTC.

Worth noting for this clonotype: A much larger clone lies one base from this, so it may be a read error. The CDR3 loop reads CASQKAGGRETQYF. For the CDR3, the DNA is TGCGCCAGTCAAAAAGCGGGAGGGCGAGAGACCCAGTACTTC. This chain links TRBV5-1 with TRBJ2-5; the match to TRBD2 covers 10 bases. The length of the CDR3 is 14 residues. V lost 8 bases and J lost 4; bases outside the gene matches: 8. Germline V gives CDR1 SGHRS, CDR2 YFSETQ.

The chain employs TRBV2 and TRBJ2-1; the match to TRBD2 covers 9 bases. Losses at the gene ends were 2 bases for V and 5 bases for J; bases not matched to a gene: 7. Germline loops: CDR1 SNHLY, CDR2 FYNNEI. The length of the CDR3 is 16 residues. CDR3 sequence (DNA): TGTGCCAGCAGTGAAATGGGACTAGCTGCAGACAATGAGCAGTTCTTC. As protein: CASSEMGLAADNEQFF.

The chain employs TRBV11-3 and TRBJ2-1; a weak D match, TRBD2 (6 bases). The CDR3 runs to 14 residues. Germline V CDR1 and CDR2: SGHNT, YENEEA. V lost 5 bases, J lost 4 bases, and 12 bases lay in between. The chain's CDR3 is CASSTAGTYNEQFF. The CDR3 DNA follows: TGTGCCAGCAGCACAGCGGGTACTTACAATGAGCAGTTCTTC.

This clonotype has ten or more counts. The gene calls are TRBV20-1 and TRBJ2-1; D may be TRBD1 (5 bases). CDR1 and CDR2 (germline): DFQATT, SNEGSKA (reference sequence). The CDR3 runs to 12 residues. The germline V and J ends were trimmed by 2 bases and 9 bases, with 11 bases remaining between them. The CDR3 is CSARRGGAEQFF. Here the CDR3 DNA reads TGCAGTGCTAGAAGGGGCGGAGCTGAGCAGTTCTTC.

Comments on this clonotype: A much larger clonotype is one base distant, so this may be a read error. The V call is TRBV6-5, the J call TRBJ2-3; D could derive from TRBD1 or TRBD2 (6 bases each). CDR1 is MNHEY and CDR2 is SVGAGI in the germline V gene. This CDR3 is 12 amino acids long. The CDR3 DNA reads TGTGCCAGCGGAGGGGGAACAGATACGCCGTATTTT. It codes for CASGGGTDTPYF.

The chain recombines TRBV30 with TRBJ2-3; D not certain. The CDR3 covers 13 residues. The germline V gene has CDR1 GTSNPN and CDR2 SVGIG (reference sequence). Trimming took 0 bases from V and 2 from J, leaving 6 bases between them. Here the CDR3 reads CAWSVAATDTQYF. The CDR3 coding sequence is TGTGCCTGGAGTGTAGCAGCCACAGATACGCAGTATTTT.

This clonotype was found many times. The rearrangement links TRBV29-1 to TRBJ1-2; D is possibly TRBD1 (6 bases). CDR3 size: 14 residues. Trimming stripped 3 bases from V and 6 bases from J, with 17 bases between. CDR1 is SQVTM, CDR2 ANQGSEA, per germline. This CDR3 reads CSVDHPGADHGYTF. CDR3 nucleotide sequence: TGCAGCGTTGATCACCCAGGGGCCGATCATGGCTACACCTTC.

Worth noting for this clonotype: One end of the junction varies from germline; a read error may be responsible. The chain recombines TRBV7-9 with TRBJ1-5; 8 positions match TRBD1. The CDR3 spans 16 residues. Per the germline V gene, CDR1 is SEHNR and CDR2 is FQNEAQ (reference sequence). DNA for the CDR3: TGTGCCAGCAGCTCAGGGGAGCAGGGGGCAGGTCAGCCCGAGCATTTT. It yields the protein CASSSGEQGAGQPEHF.

In this sample, this clonotype turned up many times. This chain joins TRBV20-1 and TRBJ2-7; D not certain. Germline CDR1 is DFQATT and CDR2 is SNEGSKA (reference sequence). This CDR3 has 13 residues. Trimming took off 4 bases at V and 6 bases at J, with 16 bases between the two ends. The CDR3 DNA sequence: TGCAGTGCTACCCTCGGGCGGCGTGGCGAGCAGTACTTC. Amino acid sequence: CSATLGRRGEQYF.

In this sample, this clonotype turned up many times. V gene TRBV6-6 combines with J gene TRBJ2-5; D is undetermined. The CDR3 runs to 13 residues. Germline CDR1 MNHNY, CDR2 SVGAGI (reference sequence). The V and J ends lost 3 bases and 0 bases respectively, with 5 bases between them. The CDR3 DNA reads as TGTGCCAGCAGTTATCTGTACCAAGAGACCCAGTACTTC. This translates into CASSYLYQETQYF.

This clonotype was seen a handful of times. It is unclear where the CDR3 begins or ends on the DNA, so no DNA is shown, and the CDR3 is as TCRdb lists it. J is TRBJ2-7 and V is TRBV28. The CDR3 is 14 residues long, counting both termini. CDR1 is MDHEN, CDR2 SYDVKM, per germline. CDR3 amino acids: CASSSSTSPYEQYF.

Ten or more counts support this clonotype. The chain has TRBV7-9 and TRBJ2-7; 9 positions match TRBD1. This CDR3 spans 13 amino acids. CDR1 SEHNR and CDR2 FQNEAQ come from the germline V gene (reference sequence). Trimming cost V 7 bases and J 4 bases; bases outside gene matches: 5. The CDR3 reads CASTGTGLYEQYF. The DNA of the CDR3 is TGTGCCAGCACCGGGACAGGGCTTTACGAGCAGTACTTC.

This clonotype was seen a handful of times. The chain joins TRBV1 to TRBJ1-2. TRBV1 is described as a pseudogene. The CDR3 spans 9 residues. The CDR3 DNA reads as TGCGCAGCTAACTATGGCTACACCTTC. Its protein product is CAANYGYTF.

At least ten counts were recorded for this clonotype. The V and J genes are TRBV3-1 and TRBJ2-1; D remains ambiguous. Looked up from germline, CDR1 is LGHDT and CDR2 is YNNKEL (reference sequence). The V end was cut by 2 bases, the J end by 10 bases, with 9 bases between. This CDR3 contains 12 residues. CDR3 DNA: TGTGCCAGCAGCCAATCCTGGATGGAGCAGTTCTTC. Protein sequence: CASSQSWMEQFF.